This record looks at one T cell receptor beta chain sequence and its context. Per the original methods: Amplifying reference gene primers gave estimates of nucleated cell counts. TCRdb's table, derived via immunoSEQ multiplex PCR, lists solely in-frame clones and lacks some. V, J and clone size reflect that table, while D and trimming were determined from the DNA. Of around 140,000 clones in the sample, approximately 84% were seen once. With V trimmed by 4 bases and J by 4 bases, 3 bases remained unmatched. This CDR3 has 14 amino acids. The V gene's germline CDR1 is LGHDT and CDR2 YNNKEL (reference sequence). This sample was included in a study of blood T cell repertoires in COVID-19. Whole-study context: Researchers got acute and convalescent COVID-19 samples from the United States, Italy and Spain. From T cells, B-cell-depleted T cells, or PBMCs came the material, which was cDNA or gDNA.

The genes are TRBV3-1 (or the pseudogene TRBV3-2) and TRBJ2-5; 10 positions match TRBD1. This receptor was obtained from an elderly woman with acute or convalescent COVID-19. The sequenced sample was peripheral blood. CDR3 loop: CASSPRTGGETQYF. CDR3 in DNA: TGTGCCAGCAGCCCCCGGACAGGGGGAGAGACCCAGTACTTC.